This is a list of T cell receptor beta chains from one sample in a study of cytomegalovirus exposure and HLA in healthy donors. Produced via immunoSEQ multiplex PCR; TCRdb's table is partial and in-frame only. The sample contains around 60,000 clones, more than 60% of which appear only once. The sample was PBMCs. The source of these receptors is a middle-aged woman in good health and CMV-seropositive. Each CDR3 is given with its conserved first and last residue. D genes are given only for firm matches. Size tells how often a clone was seen (once, few, many) or the class of an expanded clone, and some rows leave it out.

>NA|NA|TRBV2|TRBJ2-4
TGTGCCAGCAGCACTGTGGTTGACATTCAGTACTTC
CASSTVVDIQYF
>TRBD1|few|TRBV11-2|TRBJ1-6
TGTGCCAGCAGCCCGGGACAGGGAGGTTCACCCCTCCACTTT
CASSPGQGGSPLHF
>NA|few|TRBV7-6|TRBJ2-1
TGTGCCAGCAGCCCCCAGGCTATAGGGGGCAATGAGCAGTTCTTC
CASSPQAIGGNEQFF
>TRBD2|NA|TRBV9|TRBJ2-1
TGTGCCAGCAGCGCTAGCGGGAGCTCCTACAATGAGCAGTTCTTC
CASSASGSSYNEQFF
>TRBD1|NA|TRBV7-9|TRBJ1-2
TGTGCCAGCAGCTTGGGACAGGGGGCGCAGGGCTACACCTTC
CASSLGQGAQGYTF
>TRBD1|NA|TRBV9|TRBJ1-6
TGTGCCAGCAGCGTCTGGGACAGCCCCCAGAATTCACCCCTCCACTTT
CASSVWDSPQNSPLHF
>TRBD2|few|TRBV5-1|TRBJ2-3
TGCGCCAGCAGCTTGTGGACTAGCGACACAGATACGCAGTATTTT
CASSLWTSDTDTQYF
>TRBD1|NA|TRBV7-9|TRBJ1-4
TGTTCCAGCAGCCGTTGGACAGGGAGCGCAACTAATGAAAAACTGTTTTTT
CSSSRWTGSATNEKLFF
>NA|NA|TRBV7-2|TRBJ2-7
TGTGCCAGCAGCTCCACAGGGCTCTCCTACGAGCAGTACTTC
CASSSTGLSYEQYF
>TRBD2|few|TRBV6-4|TRBJ2-3
TGTGCCAGCAGTGACTATCGAGGCGGGGGGGCTGATACGCAGTATTTT
CASSDYRGGGADTQYF
>NA|NA|TRBV6-5|TRBJ2-7
TGTGCCAGCAGTCTAGGATCGCCCTACGAGCAGTACTTC
CASSLGSPYEQYF
>TRBD1|NA|TRBV5-1|TRBJ1-1
TGCGCCAGCAGCTCCGGGTGGCGCCAGACAGGGTGGGAAACTGAAGCTTTCTTT
CASSSGWRQTGWETEAFF
>NA|NA|TRBV2|TRBJ1-5
TGTGCCAGCAGCGCCGGGACACCTAATAGCAATCAGCCCCAGCATTTT
CASSAGTPNSNQPQHF
>NA|NA|TRBV25-1|TRBJ1-2
TGTGCCAGCAGTGGGCCCACCGGGGTGAGTGGCTACACCTTC
CASSGPTGVSGYTF
>TRBD2|NA|TRBV27|TRBJ2-2
TGTGCCAGCAGTTTGGGGACTAGCGGGGGGAGAGACACCGGGGAGCTGTTTTTT
CASSLGTSGGRDTGELFF
>NA|NA|TRBV4-1|TRBJ1-1
TGCGCCAGCAGCAAGCACGGGGGGGGGAACACTGAAGCTTTCTTT
CASSKHGGGNTEAFF
>NA|NA|TRBV29-1|TRBJ1-2
TGCAGCGTCAAAAGGAGCTCCCTTGGCTACACCTTC
CSVKRSSLGYTF
>TRBD1|NA|TRBV19|TRBJ1-2
TGTGCCAGTAGTACGACAGGGCTATCCGGCTACACCTTC
CASSTTGLSGYTF
>TRBD2|NA|TRBV13|TRBJ2-2
TGTGCCAGCAGCTTGGGACTACTCAACACCGGGGAGCTGTTTTTT
CASSLGLLNTGELFF
>TRBD1|NA|TRBV9|TRBJ1-2
TGTGCCAGCAGCGTAGGGGACAGCAACTATGGCTACACCTTC
CASSVGDSNYGYTF
>TRBD2|NA|TRBV7-9|TRBJ2-3
TGTTCCAGCAGCCCTCCTAGCGGGGAAAGCACAGATACGCAGTATTTT
CSSSPPSGESTDTQYF
>TRBD1|NA|TRBV9|TRBJ2-2
TGTGCCAGCAGCGTAGGACGGGACAGTCCTACCGGGGAGCTGTTTTTT
CASSVGRDSPTGELFF
>TRBD1|NA|TRBV7-9|TRBJ1-4
TGTGCCAGCAGCCCCCCACAGGGGTCGGCTACTAATGAAAAACTGTTTTTT
CASSPPQGSATNEKLFF
>TRBD1|once|TRBV18|TRBJ1-1
TGTGCCAGCTCACCACCGGACAGGGGATCGAACACTGAAGCTTTCTTT
CASSPPDRGSNTEAFF